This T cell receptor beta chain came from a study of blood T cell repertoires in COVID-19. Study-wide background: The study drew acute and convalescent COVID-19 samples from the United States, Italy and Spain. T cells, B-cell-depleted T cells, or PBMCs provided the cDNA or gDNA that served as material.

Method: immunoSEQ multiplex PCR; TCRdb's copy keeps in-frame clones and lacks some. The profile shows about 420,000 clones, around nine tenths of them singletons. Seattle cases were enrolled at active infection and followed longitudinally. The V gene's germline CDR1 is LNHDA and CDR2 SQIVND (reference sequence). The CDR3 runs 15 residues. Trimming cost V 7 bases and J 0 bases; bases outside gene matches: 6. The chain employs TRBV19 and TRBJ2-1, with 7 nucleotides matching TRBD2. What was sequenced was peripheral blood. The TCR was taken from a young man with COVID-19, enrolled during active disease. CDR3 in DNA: TGTGCCAGTACCTGGGGCGGGAGCTCCTACAATGAGCAGTTCTTC. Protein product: CASTWGGSSYNEQFF.